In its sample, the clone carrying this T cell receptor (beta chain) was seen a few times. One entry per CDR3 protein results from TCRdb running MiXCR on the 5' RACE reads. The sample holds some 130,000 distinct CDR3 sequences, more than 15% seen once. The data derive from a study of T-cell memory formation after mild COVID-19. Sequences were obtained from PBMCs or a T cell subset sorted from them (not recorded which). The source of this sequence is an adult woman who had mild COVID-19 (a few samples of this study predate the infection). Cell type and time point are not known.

CDR3 in amino acids: CASTLGGARSSIQYF. The CDR3 DNA follows: TGTGCCAGCACCCTAGGGGGGGCGCGAAGTTCCATTCAGTACTTC. The rearrangement links TRBV2 to TRBJ2-4; TRBD2 is a possible D gene (7 bases). CDR1 and CDR2 (germline): SNHLY, FYNNEI. V lost 7 bases to trimming and J lost 9 bases, with 22 bases between them. The CDR3 covers 15 residues.